Sequencing of this T cell receptor (beta chain) was carried out in a study of shared clonotypes between healthy human individuals. The wider study: Per donor, three plates held CD4 naive cells, three held CD4 memory, two held CD8 naive and one held CD8 memory.

The authors loaded 200 ng DNA, approximately 30,000 T cell genomes, into sorted-subset replicate PCRs. The repertoire was sequenced with immunoSEQ multiplex PCR; TCRdb's copy has only in-frame clones and lacks some. The sample records roughly 2.2 million clones, more than 80% being singletons. From germline, CDR1 is SGHRS and CDR2 YFSETQ. The V end lost 3 bases, the J end lost 6 bases, and 12 bases lay between the germline ends. The CDR3 runs to 13 residues. CD45RA-negative memory and CD45RA+ naive subsets were split from the CD4+ cells. The TCR originated in a man between 18 and 29 years old in good health. Some clones in this sample may be carry-over from other donors' samples. This chain joins TRBV5-1 and TRBJ1-1; D gene ambiguous. Sequences were obtained from naive CD4+ T cells from PBMCs. The subset here: CD45RA+ positively selected. The CDR3 sequence is CASSSGDGSEAFF. CDR3 DNA sequence: TGCGCCAGCAGCTCAGGAGACGGTTCTGAAGCTTTCTTT.